The entry below describes one TCR beta chain. This entry comes from a study of blood T cell repertoires in COVID-19. Generated by immunoSEQ multiplex PCR, the TCRdb table keeps only in-frame clones and is missing some. The sample has 90,000 to 130,000 clones; roughly 85% are singletons. Specimen: peripheral blood. This TCR came from a human donor in a cohort sampled during active COVID-19.

The CDR3 sequence is CASSIPGSTDTQYF. Here the CDR3 DNA reads TGTGCCAGTAGTATCCCCGGGAGCACAGATACGCAGTATTTT. This chain connects TRBV19 to TRBJ2-3; the D is unclear. Germline V gives CDR1 LNHDA, CDR2 SQIVND (reference sequence). Trimming took off 3 bases at V and 0 bases at J, with 7 bases between the two ends. CDR3 length: 14 amino acids.